This T cell receptor beta chain was obtained from a study of blood T cell repertoires in COVID-19. Study context: Italy, Spain and the United States were the sources of the convalescent and acute COVID-19 samples.

Under the authors' procedure: Amplification from reference gene primers served as the basis for estimated nucleated cell counts. Using immunoSEQ multiplex PCR, the repertoire was profiled, and TCRdb retains in-frame clones only, with some absent. V, J and clone size reflect that table, while D and trimming were determined from the DNA. The sample lists about 240,000 clones, around 90% seen once, with just over 7% in the top ten. CDR3 size: 13 residues. Germline V gene sequence: CDR1 SGHRS, CDR2 YFSETQ. Deletions cut 1 base from V and 4 bases from J, with 8 bases between. The clonotype was recovered from a man aged 55-75 years who had recovered from COVID-19. The chain employs TRBV5-1 and TRBJ1-1; D is unresolved. The sample comprised peripheral blood. The CDR3 DNA reads as TGCGCCAGCAGCTTGAACGGTGTCACTGAAGCTTTCTTT. Translated, it gives CASSLNGVTEAFF.